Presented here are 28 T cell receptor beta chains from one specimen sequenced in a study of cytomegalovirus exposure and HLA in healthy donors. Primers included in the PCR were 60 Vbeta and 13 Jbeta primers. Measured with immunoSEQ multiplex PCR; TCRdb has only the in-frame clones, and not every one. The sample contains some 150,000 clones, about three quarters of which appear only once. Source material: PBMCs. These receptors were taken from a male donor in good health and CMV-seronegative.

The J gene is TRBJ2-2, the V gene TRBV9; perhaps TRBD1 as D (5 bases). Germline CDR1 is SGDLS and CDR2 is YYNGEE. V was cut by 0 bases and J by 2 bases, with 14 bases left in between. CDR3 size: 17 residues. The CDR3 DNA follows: TGTGCCAGCAGCGTAGTCCCCGGGCAGGGAAACACCGGGGAGCTGTTTTTT. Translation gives CASSVVPGQGNTGELFF.

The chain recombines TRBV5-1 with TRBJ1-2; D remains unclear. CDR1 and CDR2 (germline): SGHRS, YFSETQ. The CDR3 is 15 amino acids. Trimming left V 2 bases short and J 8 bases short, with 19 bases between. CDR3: CASSFNTQTTAGYTF. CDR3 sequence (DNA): TGCGCCAGCAGCTTTAACACTCAAACTACTGCGGGCTACACCTTC.

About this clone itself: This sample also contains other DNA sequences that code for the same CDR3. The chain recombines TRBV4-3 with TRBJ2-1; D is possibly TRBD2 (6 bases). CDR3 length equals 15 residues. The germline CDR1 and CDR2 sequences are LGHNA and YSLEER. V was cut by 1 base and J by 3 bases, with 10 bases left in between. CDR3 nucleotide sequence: TGCGCCAGCAGCCAAGCTTTAGCGGACTACAATGAGCAGTTCTTC. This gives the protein CASSQALADYNEQFF.

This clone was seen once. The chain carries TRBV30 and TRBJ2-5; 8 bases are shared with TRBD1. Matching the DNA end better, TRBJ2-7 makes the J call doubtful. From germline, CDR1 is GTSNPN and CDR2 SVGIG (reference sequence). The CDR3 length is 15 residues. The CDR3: CAWRGGNRGTYEQYF. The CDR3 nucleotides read TGTGCCTGGAGGGGGGGAAACAGGGGGACGTACGAGCAGTACTTC.

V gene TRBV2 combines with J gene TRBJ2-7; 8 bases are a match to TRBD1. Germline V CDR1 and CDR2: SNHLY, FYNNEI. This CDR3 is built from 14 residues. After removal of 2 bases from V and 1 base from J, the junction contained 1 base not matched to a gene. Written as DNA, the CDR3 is TGTGCCAGCAGTGAACGGGACAGGTCCTACGAGCAGTACTTC. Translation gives CASSERDRSYEQYF.

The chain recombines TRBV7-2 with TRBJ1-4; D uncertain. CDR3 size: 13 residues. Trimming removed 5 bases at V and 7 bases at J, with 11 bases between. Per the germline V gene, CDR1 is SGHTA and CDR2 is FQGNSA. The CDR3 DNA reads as TGTGCCAGCAGCCCCGTAAACGGTGAAAAACTGTTTTTT. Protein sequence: CASSPVNGEKLFF.

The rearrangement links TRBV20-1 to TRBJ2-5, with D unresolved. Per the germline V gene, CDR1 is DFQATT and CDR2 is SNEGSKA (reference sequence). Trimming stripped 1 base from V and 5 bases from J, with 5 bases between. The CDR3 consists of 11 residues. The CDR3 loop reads CSARGSETQYF. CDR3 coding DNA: TGCAGTGCTAGAGGGAGTGAGACCCAGTACTTC.

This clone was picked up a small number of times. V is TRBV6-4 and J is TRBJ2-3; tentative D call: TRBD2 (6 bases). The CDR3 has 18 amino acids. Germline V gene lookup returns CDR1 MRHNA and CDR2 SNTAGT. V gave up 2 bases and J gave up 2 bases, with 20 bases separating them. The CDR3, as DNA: TGTGCCAGCAGTGACAGAGCTGTGGGGACGGGAGCCACAGATACGCAGTATTTT. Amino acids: CASSDRAVGTGATDTQYF.

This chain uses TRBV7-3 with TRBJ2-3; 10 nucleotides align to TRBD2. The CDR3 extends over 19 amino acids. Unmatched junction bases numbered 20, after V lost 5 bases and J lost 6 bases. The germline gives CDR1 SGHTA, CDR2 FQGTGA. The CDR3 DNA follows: TGTGCCAGCAGCCAAAAGCGGGGGGGCCAGCTTAGGGGTGAGGATACGCAGTATTTT. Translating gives CASSQKRGGQLRGEDTQYF.

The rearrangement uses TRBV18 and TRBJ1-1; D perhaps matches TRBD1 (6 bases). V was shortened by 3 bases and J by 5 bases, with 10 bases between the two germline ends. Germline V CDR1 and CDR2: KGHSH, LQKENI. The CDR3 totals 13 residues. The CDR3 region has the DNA TGTGCCAGCTCACCCTACAGGGAAACTGAAGCTTTCTTT. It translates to CASSPYRETEAFF.

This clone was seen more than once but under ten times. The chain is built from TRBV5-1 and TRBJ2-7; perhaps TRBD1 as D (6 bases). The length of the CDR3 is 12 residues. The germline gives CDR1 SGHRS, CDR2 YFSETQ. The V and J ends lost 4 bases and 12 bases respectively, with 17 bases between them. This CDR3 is CASSTGQLTWYF. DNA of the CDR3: TGCGCCAGCAGCACCGGACAGCTTACCTGGTACTTC.

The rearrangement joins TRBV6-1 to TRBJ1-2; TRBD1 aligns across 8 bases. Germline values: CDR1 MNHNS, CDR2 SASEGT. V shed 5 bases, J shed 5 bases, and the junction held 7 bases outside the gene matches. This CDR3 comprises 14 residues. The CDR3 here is CASSPRDRPYGYTF. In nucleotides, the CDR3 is TGTGCCAGCAGTCCGCGGGACAGGCCGTATGGCTACACCTTC.

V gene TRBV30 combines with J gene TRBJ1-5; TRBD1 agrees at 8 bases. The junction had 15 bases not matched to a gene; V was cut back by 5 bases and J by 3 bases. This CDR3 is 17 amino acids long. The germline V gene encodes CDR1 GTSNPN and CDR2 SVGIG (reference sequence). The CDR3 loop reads CAWGSGTGRHTNQPQHF. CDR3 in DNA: TGTGCCTGGGGGTCCGGGACAGGACGACATACCAATCAGCCCCAGCATTTT.

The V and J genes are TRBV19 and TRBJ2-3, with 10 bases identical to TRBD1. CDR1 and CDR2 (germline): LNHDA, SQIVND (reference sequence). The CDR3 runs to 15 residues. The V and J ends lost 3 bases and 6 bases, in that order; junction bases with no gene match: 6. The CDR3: CASSIGTGVGDTQYF. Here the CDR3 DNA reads TGTGCCAGTAGTATTGGGACAGGGGTAGGCGATACGCAGTATTTT.

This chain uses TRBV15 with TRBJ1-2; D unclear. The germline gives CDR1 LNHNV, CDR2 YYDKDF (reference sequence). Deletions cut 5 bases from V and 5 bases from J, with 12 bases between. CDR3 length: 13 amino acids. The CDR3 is CATSRGVGYGYTF. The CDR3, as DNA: TGTGCCACCAGCCGGGGAGTGGGGTATGGCTACACCTTC.

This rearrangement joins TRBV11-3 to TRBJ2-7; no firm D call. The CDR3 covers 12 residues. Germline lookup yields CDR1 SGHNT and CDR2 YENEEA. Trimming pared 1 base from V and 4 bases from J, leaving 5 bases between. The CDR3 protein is CASSLGEYEQYF. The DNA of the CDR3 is TGTGCCAGCAGCTTAGGCGAATACGAGCAGTACTTC.

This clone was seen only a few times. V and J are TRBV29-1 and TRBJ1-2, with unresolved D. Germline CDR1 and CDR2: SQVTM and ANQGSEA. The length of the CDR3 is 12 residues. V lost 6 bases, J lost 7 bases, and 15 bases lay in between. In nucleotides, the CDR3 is TGCAGCGTCCGGGAGGGTGATACTGGCTACACCTTC. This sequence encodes CSVREGDTGYTF.

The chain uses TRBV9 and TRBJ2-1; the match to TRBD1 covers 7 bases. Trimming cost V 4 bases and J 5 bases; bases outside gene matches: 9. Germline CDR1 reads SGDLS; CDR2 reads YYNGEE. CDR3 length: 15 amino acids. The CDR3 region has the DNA TGTGCCAGCAGCACCGACAGGGTTAGGGACAATGAGCAGTTCTTC. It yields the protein CASSTDRVRDNEQFF. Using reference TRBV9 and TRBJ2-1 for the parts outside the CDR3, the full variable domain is DSGVTQTPKHLITATGQRVTLRCSPRSGDLSVYWYQQSLDQGLQFLIQYYNGEERAKGNILERFSAQQFPDLHSELNLSSLELGDSALYFCASSTDRVRDNEQFFGPGTRLTVL.

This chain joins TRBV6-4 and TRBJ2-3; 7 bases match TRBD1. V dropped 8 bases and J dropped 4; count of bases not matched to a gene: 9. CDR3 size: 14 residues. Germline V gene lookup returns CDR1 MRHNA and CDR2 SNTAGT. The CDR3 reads CASSRGGESDTQYF. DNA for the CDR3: TGTGCCAGCTCGAGAGGGGGCGAGTCAGATACGCAGTATTTT.

Here the CDR3 DNA reads TGTGCCAGCAGTACTAGCGGGAGAGACGAGCAGTACTTC. Its translation: CASSTSGRDEQYF. The chain uses TRBV27 and TRBJ2-7, with TRBD2 matching 11 bases. Germline CDR1 is MNHEY and CDR2 is SMNVEV (reference sequence). CDR3 length: 13 residues. V shed 5 bases, J shed 5 bases, and the junction held 2 bases outside the gene matches.

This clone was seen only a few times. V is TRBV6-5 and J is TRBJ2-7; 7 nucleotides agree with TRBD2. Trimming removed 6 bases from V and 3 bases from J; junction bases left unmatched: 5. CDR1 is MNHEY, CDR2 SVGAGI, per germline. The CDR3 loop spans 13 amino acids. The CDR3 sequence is CASRGGSGYEQYF. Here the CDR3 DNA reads TGTGCCAGCAGAGGCGGGAGCGGCTACGAGCAGTACTTC.

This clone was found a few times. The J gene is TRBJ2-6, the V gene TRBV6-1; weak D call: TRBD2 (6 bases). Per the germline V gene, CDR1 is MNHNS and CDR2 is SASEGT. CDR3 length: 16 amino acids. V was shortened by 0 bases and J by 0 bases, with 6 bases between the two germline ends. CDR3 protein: CASSEASGSGANVLTF. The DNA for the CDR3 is TGTGCCAGCAGTGAAGCTAGCGGCTCTGGGGCCAACGTCCTGACTTTC.

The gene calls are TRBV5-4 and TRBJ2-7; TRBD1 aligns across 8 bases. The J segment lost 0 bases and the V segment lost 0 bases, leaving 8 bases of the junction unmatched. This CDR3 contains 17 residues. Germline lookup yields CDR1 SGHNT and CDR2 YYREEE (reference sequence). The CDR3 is CASSLGSGTGFSYEQYF. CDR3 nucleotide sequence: TGTGCCAGCAGCTTGGGGTCCGGGACAGGCTTCTCCTACGAGCAGTACTTC. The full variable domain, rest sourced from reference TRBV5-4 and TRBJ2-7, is ETGVTQSPTHLIKTRGQQVTLRCSSQSGHNTVSWYQQALGQGPQFIFQYYREEENGRGNFPPRFSGLQFPNYSSELNVNALELDDSALYLCASSLGSGTGFSYEQYFGPGTRLTVT.

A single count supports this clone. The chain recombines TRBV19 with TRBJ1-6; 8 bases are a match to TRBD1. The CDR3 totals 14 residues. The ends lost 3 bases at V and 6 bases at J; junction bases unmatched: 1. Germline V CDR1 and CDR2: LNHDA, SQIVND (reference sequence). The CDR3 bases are TGTGCCAGTAGTATGGACAGGGCTAATTCACCCCTCCACTTT. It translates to CASSMDRANSPLHF. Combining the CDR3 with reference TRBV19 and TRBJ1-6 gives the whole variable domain DGGITQSPKYLFRKEGQNVTLSCEQNLNHDAMYWYRQDPGQGLRLIYYSQIVNDFQKGDIAEGYSVSREKKESFPLTVTSAQKNPTAFYLCASSMDRANSPLHFGNGTRLTVT.

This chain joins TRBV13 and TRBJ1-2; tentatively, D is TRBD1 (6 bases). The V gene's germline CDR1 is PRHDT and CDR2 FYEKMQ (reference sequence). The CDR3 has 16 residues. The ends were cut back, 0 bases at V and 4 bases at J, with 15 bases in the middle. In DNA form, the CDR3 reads TGTGCCAGCAGCTTAGGCTACAGGGAGGGTCCCTATGGCTACACCTTC. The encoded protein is CASSLGYREGPYGYTF. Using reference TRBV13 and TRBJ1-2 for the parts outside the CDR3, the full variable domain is AAGVIQSPRHLIKEKRETATLKCYPIPRHDTVYWYQQGPGQDPQFLISFYEKMQSDKGSIPDRFSAQQFSDYHSELNMSSLELGDSALYFCASSLGYREGPYGYTFGSGTRLTVV.

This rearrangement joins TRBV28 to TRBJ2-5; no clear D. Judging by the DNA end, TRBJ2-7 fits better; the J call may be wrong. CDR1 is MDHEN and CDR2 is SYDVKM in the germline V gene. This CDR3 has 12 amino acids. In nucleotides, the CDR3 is TGTGCCAGCAGCCACAGCTCCTACGAGCAGTACTTC. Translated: CASSHSSYEQYF.

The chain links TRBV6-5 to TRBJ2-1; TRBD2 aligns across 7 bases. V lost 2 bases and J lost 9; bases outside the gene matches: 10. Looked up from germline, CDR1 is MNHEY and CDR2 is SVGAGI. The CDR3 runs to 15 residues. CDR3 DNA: TGTGCCAGCAGTTACGGCGGGGGTGCTACAGGTGAGCAGTTCTTC. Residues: CASSYGGGATGEQFF.

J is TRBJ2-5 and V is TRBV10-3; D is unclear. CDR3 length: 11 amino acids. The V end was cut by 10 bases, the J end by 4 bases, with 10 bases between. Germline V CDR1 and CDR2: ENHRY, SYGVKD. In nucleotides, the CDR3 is TGTGCCACCGCCGAGAGAGAGACCCAGTACTTC. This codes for CATAERETQYF.